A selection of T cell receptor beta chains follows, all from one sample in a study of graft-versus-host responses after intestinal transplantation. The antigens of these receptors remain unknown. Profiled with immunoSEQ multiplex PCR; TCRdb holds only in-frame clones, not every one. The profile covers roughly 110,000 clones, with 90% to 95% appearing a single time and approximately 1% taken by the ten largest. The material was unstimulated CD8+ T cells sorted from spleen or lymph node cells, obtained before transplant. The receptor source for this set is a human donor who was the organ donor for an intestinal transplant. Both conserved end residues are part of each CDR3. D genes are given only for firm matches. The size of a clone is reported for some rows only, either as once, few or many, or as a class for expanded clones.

cdr3_nt: TGTGCCAGCAGTGCCCGGGACAGTTCCTACAATGAGCAGTTCTTC
cdr3_aa: CASSARDSSYNEQFF
j_call: TRBJ2-1
clone_size: NA
v_call: TRBV27
cdr3_length: 15
d_call: TRBD1

cdr3_nt: TGTGCCAGCAGTCCAATCACGGATAATTACAATGAGCAGTTCTTC
cdr3_aa: CASSPITDNYNEQFF
j_call: TRBJ2-1
clone_size: NA
v_call: TRBV27
cdr3_length: 15
d_call: NA

cdr3_nt: TGTGCCAGTTCGATCCTCGGGAACACTGAAGCTTTCTTT
cdr3_aa: CASSILGNTEAFF
j_call: TRBJ1-1
clone_size: NA
v_call: TRBV19
cdr3_length: 13
d_call: NA

cdr3_nt: TGTGCCAGCAGTGAAGCGTCTCAGGGGCTCTATGGCTACACCTTC
cdr3_aa: CASSEASQGLYGYTF
j_call: TRBJ1-2
clone_size: NA
v_call: TRBV2
cdr3_length: 15
d_call: NA

cdr3_nt: TGTGCCAGCAGCTCTCAACGGGACAGTGGAAATGAAAAACTGTTTTTT
cdr3_aa: CASSSQRDSGNEKLFF
j_call: TRBJ1-4
clone_size: NA
v_call: TRBV7-9
cdr3_length: 16
d_call: TRBD1

cdr3_nt: TGTGCCAGCAGTTACCCCCCGACAGGTAACACTGAAGCTTTCTTT
cdr3_aa: CASSYPPTGNTEAFF
j_call: TRBJ1-1
clone_size: NA
v_call: TRBV6-5
cdr3_length: 15
d_call: NA

cdr3_nt: TGTGCCAGCAGCTTGGTTCGGGGGGCCGGCGAGCAGTACTTC
cdr3_aa: CASSLVRGAGEQYF
j_call: TRBJ2-7
clone_size: NA
v_call: TRBV5-6
cdr3_length: 14
d_call: NA

cdr3_nt: TGTGCCAGCAGCTTGTGGACGGCCTTACTCTCTGGAAACACCATATATTTT
cdr3_aa: CASSLWTALLSGNTIYF
j_call: TRBJ1-3
clone_size: NA
v_call: TRBV7-2
cdr3_length: 17
d_call: NA

cdr3_nt: TGTGCCAGCAGTTTGGGGGCTGAGGCTTTCTTT
cdr3_aa: CASSLGAEAFF
j_call: TRBJ1-1
clone_size: NA
v_call: TRBV27
cdr3_length: 11
d_call: NA

cdr3_nt: TGTGCCAGCAGCCCGAGAGCGGGAGACTACGAGCAGTACTTC
cdr3_aa: CASSPRAGDYEQYF
j_call: TRBJ2-7
clone_size: few
v_call: TRBV7-8
cdr3_length: 14
d_call: TRBD2

cdr3_nt: TGTGCCAGCAGCTTAGGGACAGGGAAAGCTTTCTTT
cdr3_aa: CASSLGTGKAFF
j_call: TRBJ1-1
clone_size: NA
v_call: TRBV7-9
cdr3_length: 12
d_call: TRBD1

cdr3_nt: TGTGCCAGCAGCTTAACTAGCGGGAGTAAAGAGACCCAGTACTTC
cdr3_aa: CASSLTSGSKETQYF
j_call: TRBJ2-5
clone_size: NA
v_call: TRBV7-7
cdr3_length: 15
d_call: TRBD2

cdr3_nt: TGTGCCAGCAGCTCGCTAGGGGCTAGTGAGGAGCAGTTCTTC
cdr3_aa: CASSSLGASEEQFF
j_call: TRBJ2-1
clone_size: NA
v_call: TRBV7-6
cdr3_length: 14
d_call: NA

cdr3_nt: TGTGCCAGCAGTTTGCCCGACAGGGGCAGGTTGGGGGAGCTGTTTTTT
cdr3_aa: CASSLPDRGRLGELFF
j_call: TRBJ2-2
clone_size: few
v_call: TRBV27
cdr3_length: 16
d_call: TRBD1

cdr3_nt: TGTGCCAGCAGCAGGGCAGCTTATAGCAATCAGCCCCAGCATTTT
cdr3_aa: CASSRAAYSNQPQHF
j_call: TRBJ1-5
clone_size: NA
v_call: TRBV6-6
cdr3_length: 15
d_call: NA

cdr3_nt: TGTGCCAGTAGTATTGTGGCTAAGTACGATGAGCAGTTCTTC
cdr3_aa: CASSIVAKYDEQFF
j_call: TRBJ2-1
clone_size: NA
v_call: TRBV19
cdr3_length: 14
d_call: NA

cdr3_nt: TGCGCCAGCAGCTGGACCGGGAGCTCCTACGAGCAGTACTTC
cdr3_aa: CASSWTGSSYEQYF
j_call: TRBJ2-7
clone_size: NA
v_call: TRBV5-1
cdr3_length: 14
d_call: NA

cdr3_nt: TGTGCCAGTAGTATAGGAGGGACAGGAGAATATGGCTACACCTTC
cdr3_aa: CASSIGGTGEYGYTF
j_call: TRBJ1-2
clone_size: NA
v_call: TRBV19
cdr3_length: 15
d_call: TRBD1

cdr3_nt: TGTGCCAGCAGCGGTACACGGGTTGGGGCCAACGTCCTGACTTTC
cdr3_aa: CASSGTRVGANVLTF
j_call: TRBJ2-6
clone_size: NA
v_call: TRBV9
cdr3_length: 15
d_call: NA

cdr3_nt: TGTGCCAGCACCCTAGGGACAGGGACCGAAGCTTTCTTT
cdr3_aa: CASTLGTGTEAFF
j_call: TRBJ1-1
clone_size: NA
v_call: TRBV28
cdr3_length: 13
d_call: TRBD1

cdr3_nt: TGTGCCAGCAGTTACTCTCAGGGGGCTGGTGAGACCCAGTACTTC
cdr3_aa: CASSYSQGAGETQYF
j_call: TRBJ2-5
clone_size: NA
v_call: TRBV6-5
cdr3_length: 15
d_call: TRBD1

cdr3_nt: TGTGCCAGCAGTCTGACTAGCGGGAGGAGGGATGAGCAGTTCTTC
cdr3_aa: CASSLTSGRRDEQFF
j_call: TRBJ2-1
clone_size: NA
v_call: TRBV27
cdr3_length: 15
d_call: TRBD2

cdr3_nt: TGCGCCAGCAGCCAAGTAGCGCAGACAGATACGCAGTATTTT
cdr3_aa: CASSQVAQTDTQYF
j_call: TRBJ2-3
clone_size: NA
v_call: TRBV4-1
cdr3_length: 14
d_call: NA

cdr3_nt: TGTGCCAGCAGCCCGGGACTAGCGGTCACCGGGGAGCTGTTTTTT
cdr3_aa: CASSPGLAVTGELFF
j_call: TRBJ2-2
clone_size: NA
v_call: TRBV7-9
cdr3_length: 15
d_call: TRBD2

cdr3_nt: TGCACCAGCAGCCGAAAAGACAGGGGACACTACAATGAGCAGTTCTTC
cdr3_aa: CTSSRKDRGHYNEQFF
j_call: TRBJ2-1
clone_size: NA
v_call: TRBV1
cdr3_length: 16
d_call: NA

cdr3_nt: TGTGCCAGCAGCTTGGGGGACAACCAGGGAAGGCAGTACTTC
cdr3_aa: CASSLGDNQGRQYF
j_call: TRBJ2-7
clone_size: NA
v_call: TRBV5-6
cdr3_length: 14
d_call: NA

cdr3_nt: TGTGCCAGCAGCGGGGGACAGGGCATTCCGAACACCGGGGAGCTGTTTTTT
cdr3_aa: CASSGGQGIPNTGELFF
j_call: TRBJ2-2
clone_size: NA
v_call: TRBV11-2
cdr3_length: 17
d_call: TRBD1

cdr3_nt: TGTGCCAGCGGGTCGTACGAGCAGTACTTC
cdr3_aa: CASGSYEQYF
j_call: TRBJ2-7
clone_size: NA
v_call: TRBV5-5
cdr3_length: 10
d_call: NA

cdr3_nt: TGTGCCAGTAGTATGGACAGCTCCTACGAGCAGTACTTC
cdr3_aa: CASSMDSSYEQYF
j_call: TRBJ2-7
clone_size: NA
v_call: TRBV19
cdr3_length: 13
d_call: NA

cdr3_nt: TGTGCCTGGAGTACGGGACAGGGCCCCCTAGAGCAGTACTTC
cdr3_aa: CAWSTGQGPLEQYF
j_call: TRBJ2-7
clone_size: once
v_call: TRBV30
cdr3_length: 14
d_call: TRBD1

cdr3_nt: TGCGCCAGCAGCCAAGGGTTGCTTGAGGGCTACACCTTC
cdr3_aa: CASSQGLLEGYTF
j_call: TRBJ1-2
clone_size: NA
v_call: TRBV4-1
cdr3_length: 13
d_call: NA

cdr3_nt: TGTGCCTGGAGTGTACGGAACTCTGGGGCCAACGTCCTGACTTTC
cdr3_aa: CAWSVRNSGANVLTF
j_call: TRBJ2-6
clone_size: NA
v_call: TRBV30
cdr3_length: 15
d_call: NA

cdr3_nt: TGTGCCAGCAGTTTCGGCTACGAGCAGTACTTC
cdr3_aa: CASSFGYEQYF
j_call: TRBJ2-7
clone_size: once
v_call: TRBV27
cdr3_length: 11
d_call: NA

cdr3_nt: TGTGCCAGTAGTATGAGTGACTCTGGAAACACCATATATTTT
cdr3_aa: CASSMSDSGNTIYF
j_call: TRBJ1-3
clone_size: NA
v_call: TRBV19
cdr3_length: 14
d_call: NA

cdr3_nt: TGTGCCAGCAGTGAGGTCTTGGGACAGAGAAACTCCTACGAGCAGTACTTC
cdr3_aa: CASSEVLGQRNSYEQYF
j_call: TRBJ2-7
clone_size: NA
v_call: TRBV2
cdr3_length: 17
d_call: TRBD1

cdr3_nt: TGTGCTAGTGGTTTGGGCCCCGGGACAGGGGGCTCCGAGCAGTACTTC
cdr3_aa: CASGLGPGTGGSEQYF
j_call: TRBJ2-7
clone_size: NA
v_call: TRBV12-5
cdr3_length: 16
d_call: TRBD1

cdr3_nt: TGCGCCAGCAGCCAAAGATGGCGATACACCGGGGAGCTGTTTTTT
cdr3_aa: CASSQRWRYTGELFF
j_call: TRBJ2-2
clone_size: NA
v_call: TRBV4-1
cdr3_length: 15
d_call: NA

cdr3_nt: TGTGCCAGCAGCCCAGATAGCGGGGGGAGGCCATACAATGAGCAGTTCTTC
cdr3_aa: CASSPDSGGRPYNEQFF
j_call: TRBJ2-1
clone_size: NA
v_call: TRBV5-6
cdr3_length: 17
d_call: TRBD2

cdr3_nt: TGTGCCAGCAGCTTAGCGGGAGAGTCCTACAATGAGCAGTTCTTC
cdr3_aa: CASSLAGESYNEQFF
j_call: TRBJ2-1
clone_size: NA
v_call: TRBV7-2
cdr3_length: 15
d_call: NA

cdr3_nt: TGCGCCAGCAGCCAAGACCGGGCAGGCTCCTACGAGCAGTACTTC
cdr3_aa: CASSQDRAGSYEQYF
j_call: TRBJ2-7
clone_size: NA
v_call: TRBV4-1
cdr3_length: 15
d_call: NA

cdr3_nt: TGTGCCAGCAGCTTGGAAGGGATCGAGCAGTACTTC
cdr3_aa: CASSLEGIEQYF
j_call: TRBJ2-7
clone_size: NA
v_call: TRBV5-4
cdr3_length: 12
d_call: NA

cdr3_nt: TGTGCCACCAACGTCGGGTCTAGCGGGAGAAGGGACAATGAGCAGTTCTTC
cdr3_aa: CATNVGSSGRRDNEQFF
j_call: TRBJ2-1
clone_size: NA
v_call: TRBV2
cdr3_length: 17
d_call: TRBD2

cdr3_nt: TGTGCCAGCAGTGTTAGTGGGCCTGGAAACACCATATATTTT
cdr3_aa: CASSVSGPGNTIYF
j_call: TRBJ1-3
clone_size: few
v_call: TRBV6-1
cdr3_length: 14
d_call: NA

cdr3_nt: TGCGCCAGCAGCCTGGACGCGGCAGCCAAAAACATTCAGTACTTC
cdr3_aa: CASSLDAAAKNIQYF
j_call: TRBJ2-4
clone_size: once
v_call: TRBV5-1
cdr3_length: 15
d_call: NA

cdr3_nt: TGTGCCAGCAGTGATAGCGGGAGTCGGGAGACCCAGTACTTC
cdr3_aa: CASSDSGSRETQYF
j_call: TRBJ2-5
clone_size: NA
v_call: TRBV25-1
cdr3_length: 14
d_call: TRBD2

cdr3_nt: TGTGCCAGCAGACCTATCGACAGATCCAACACTGAAGCTTTCTTT
cdr3_aa: CASRPIDRSNTEAFF
j_call: TRBJ1-1
clone_size: NA
v_call: TRBV6-1
cdr3_length: 15
d_call: NA

cdr3_nt: TGCAGCGTTGAAGGGAGGGGCGACGAGCAGTACTTC
cdr3_aa: CSVEGRGDEQYF
j_call: TRBJ2-7
clone_size: NA
v_call: TRBV29-1
cdr3_length: 12
d_call: NA

cdr3_nt: TGCGCCAGCAGCCAAGGGACTAGCTACGAGCAGTACTTC
cdr3_aa: CASSQGTSYEQYF
j_call: TRBJ2-7
clone_size: NA
v_call: TRBV4-1
cdr3_length: 13
d_call: TRBD2

cdr3_nt: TGTGCCAGCAGCCACGGGACTAGCGGGAGGACCTACAATGAGCAGTTCTTC
cdr3_aa: CASSHGTSGRTYNEQFF
j_call: TRBJ2-1
clone_size: NA
v_call: TRBV7-9
cdr3_length: 17
d_call: TRBD2

cdr3_nt: TGTGCCAGCAGCCAGGAGAGCGGAGGCGGGAGCTCCTACGAGCAGTACTTC
cdr3_aa: CASSQESGGGSSYEQYF
j_call: TRBJ2-7
clone_size: NA
v_call: TRBV4-2
cdr3_length: 17
d_call: TRBD2

cdr3_nt: TGTGCCAGTAGTCCACAGCGGGGGGCCTACGAGCAGTACTTC
cdr3_aa: CASSPQRGAYEQYF
j_call: TRBJ2-7
clone_size: NA
v_call: TRBV19
cdr3_length: 14
d_call: TRBD2

cdr3_nt: TGTGCCAGCAGCTTAGAGTTTTTCGCGGGAGGGCCCCACGGGGAGCTGTTTTTT
cdr3_aa: CASSLEFFAGGPHGELFF
j_call: TRBJ2-2
clone_size: NA
v_call: TRBV7-9
cdr3_length: 18
d_call: TRBD2

cdr3_nt: TGCGCCAGCAGCCAAAAGGTTACCTACGAGCAGTACTTC
cdr3_aa: CASSQKVTYEQYF
j_call: TRBJ2-7
clone_size: once
v_call: TRBV4-3
cdr3_length: 13
d_call: NA

cdr3_nt: TGTGCCAGCAGCTGGGGGGGGCCCCATCAGCCCCAGCATTTT
cdr3_aa: CASSWGGPHQPQHF
j_call: TRBJ1-5
clone_size: NA
v_call: TRBV7-8
cdr3_length: 14
d_call: NA

cdr3_nt: TGTGCCAGCAACCGACCTAGCGGGGTACCTTACGAGCAGTACTTC
cdr3_aa: CASNRPSGVPYEQYF
j_call: TRBJ2-7
clone_size: NA
v_call: TRBV6-6
cdr3_length: 15
d_call: TRBD2

cdr3_nt: TGTGCCAGCAGTTTGACTTCCTCCTACGAGCAGTACTTC
cdr3_aa: CASSLTSSYEQYF
j_call: TRBJ2-7
clone_size: NA
v_call: TRBV27
cdr3_length: 13
d_call: NA

cdr3_nt: TGCGCCAGCTCCCGGTGGGCAGGGGTGAACACTGAAGCTTTCTTT
cdr3_aa: CASSRWAGVNTEAFF
j_call: TRBJ1-1
clone_size: NA
v_call: TRBV5-1
cdr3_length: 15
d_call: NA

cdr3_nt: TGCGCCAGCAGCCACCGCCGGGACGGCTCCTACGAGCAGTACTTC
cdr3_aa: CASSHRRDGSYEQYF
j_call: TRBJ2-7
clone_size: NA
v_call: TRBV4-1
cdr3_length: 15
d_call: NA

cdr3_nt: TGTGCCAGCAGCCGAGCTCCGGCAGGGACAGAAAACATTCAGTACTTC
cdr3_aa: CASSRAPAGTENIQYF
j_call: TRBJ2-4
clone_size: NA
v_call: TRBV11-2
cdr3_length: 16
d_call: TRBD1

cdr3_nt: TGTGCCAGCAGTTTTATCGCAGGGTTTATCTACGAGCAGTACTTC
cdr3_aa: CASSFIAGFIYEQYF
j_call: TRBJ2-7
clone_size: NA
v_call: TRBV28
cdr3_length: 15
d_call: NA